This T cell receptor beta chain is drawn from a study of cytomegalovirus exposure and HLA in healthy donors. Study background: Earlier, 150 million to 200 million T cells were analyzed, and 90 million to 120 million unique TCR beta sequences were found among them.

Notes on the study in general: Specific recognition of CMV antigens was confirmed in vitro for three chains (all CMV-associated).

Worth noting for this clone: Its cognate antigen is unknown.

PCR was performed using 60 Vbeta and 13 Jbeta primers. Produced via immunoSEQ multiplex PCR; TCRdb's table is partial and in-frame only. This listing includes some 41,000 clones. V lost 4 bases and J 1 base, leaving 8 bases between the germline ends. Germline V gene sequence: CDR1 SGHRS, CDR2 YFSETQ. This CDR3 spans 13 amino acids. This receptor was obtained from a man under 40 in good health and CMV-seronegative. V usage is TRBV5-1 and J usage is TRBJ1-1; no clear D gene. Sequencing used PBMCs. As DNA, the CDR3 is TGCGCCAGCAGCACGAGACAGAACACTGAAGCTTTCTTT. This encodes CASSTRQNTEAFF.